These 24 T cell receptor beta chains came from one sample sequenced in a study of Graves' ophthalmopathy and Graves' hyperthyroidism. Amplifying from RNA transcripts, the study obtained TCR beta CDR3 regions. HTBI-primed first-round RT-PCR preceded second-round multiplex PCR. In TCRdb, the multiplex PCR reads were re-called with MiXCR into one record per CDR3 protein. The sample lists hundreds of thousands of distinct CDR3 sequences, approximately 40% occurring once. Sequences were obtained from peripheral blood. The receptor source for this set is an adult man with Graves' ophthalmopathy.

This clonotype was counted only a few times. The chain links TRBV20-1 to TRBJ1-1; tentative D call: TRBD1 (5 bases). With 0 bases removed from V and 8 bases from J, the gap between germline ends came to 16 bases. The CDR3 length is 14 residues. The V gene's germline CDR1 is DFQATT and CDR2 SNEGSKA (reference sequence). The CDR3 nucleotides are TGCAGTGCTAGAGATTGGCTTCCCGGGACGGAAGCTTTCTTT. Its translation is CSARDWLPGTEAFF.

The genes are TRBV2 and TRBJ1-4; D call uncertain. Looked up from germline, CDR1 is SNHLY and CDR2 is FYNNEI. Deletions cut 1 base from V and 5 bases from J, with 11 bases between. This CDR3 has 15 amino acids. CDR3 in DNA: TGTGCCAGCAGTGAAGTGGGCATTGGGAATGAAAAACTGTTTTTT. Protein: CASSEVGIGNEKLFF. The entire variable domain, with the rest obtained from reference TRBV2 and TRBJ1-4, is as follows: EPEVTQTPSHQVTQMGQEVILRCVPISNHLYFYWYRQILGQKVEFLVSFYNNEISEKSEIFDDQFSVERPDGSNFTLKIRSTKLEDSAMYFCASSEVGIGNEKLFFGSGTQLSVL.

This clonotype was counted ten times or more. The chain has TRBV15 and TRBJ1-4; D is uncertain. V lost 7 bases and J 7 bases, leaving 16 bases between the germline ends. Per the germline V gene, CDR1 is LNHNV and CDR2 is YYDKDF (reference sequence). This CDR3 has 14 amino acids. The CDR3 spells CATTAGFIREKLFF. The CDR3 DNA reads as TGTGCCACCACCGCGGGGTTTATACGTGAAAAACTGTTTTTT.

CDR3 sequence reads: CSVEGAPGGETQYF. The DNA of the CDR3 is TGCAGCGTTGAAGGGGCCCCGGGGGGAGAGACCCAGTACTTC. This chain links TRBV29-1 with TRBJ2-7, with 7 bases identical to TRBD2. The end of the DNA fits TRBJ2-5 better, so the J call may be wrong. The CDR3 is made up of 14 amino acids. Looked up from germline, CDR1 is SQVTM and CDR2 is ANQGSEA.

The V and J genes are TRBV15 and TRBJ1-5; no reliable D call. The CDR3 runs to 14 residues. Trimming pared 3 bases from V and 3 bases from J, leaving 9 bases between. Germline-derived CDR1 and CDR2 are LNHNV and YYDKDF (reference sequence). CDR3 protein: CATSSLAANQPQHF. CDR3 sequence (DNA): TGTGCCACCAGCAGCTTGGCTGCCAATCAGCCCCAGCATTTT.

Note on this clonotype: A much bigger clone sits one base away, suggesting this may be a read error. The chain has TRBV7-9 and TRBJ1-2, with D unresolved. V was clipped by 0 bases and J by 5 bases, with 7 bases between them. Germline-derived CDR1 and CDR2 are SEHNR and FQNEAQ (reference sequence). The CDR3 has 13 residues. The CDR3 protein is CASSLAQLYGYTF. Here the CDR3 DNA reads TGTGCCAGCAGCTTAGCTCAGCTTTATGGCTACACCTTC.

The genes are TRBV15 and TRBJ2-6; 8 bases are shared with TRBD2. The CDR3 is 15 amino acids. The V and J ends lost 3 bases and 3 bases, in that order; junction bases with no gene match: 1. The germline V gene has CDR1 LNHNV and CDR2 YYDKDF (reference sequence). The CDR3 protein is CATSSSGNGANVLTF. The CDR3 coding sequence is TGTGCCACCAGCAGTAGCGGGAATGGGGCCAACGTCCTGACTTTC.

The chain couples TRBV5-8 to TRBJ1-2, with D tentatively TRBD1 (6 bases). Trimming took off 4 bases at V and 4 bases at J, with 14 bases between the two ends. Germline CDR1 and CDR2: SGHTS and YDEGEE. The CDR3 has 14 residues. The CDR3 nucleotides read TGTGCCAGCAGCCCGAGGGGGGGCGGCTATGGCTACACCTTC. Amino acid sequence: CASSPRGGGYGYTF.

The chain combines TRBV20-1 with TRBJ2-5; D is unclear. Trimming removed 5 bases at V and 4 bases at J, with 11 bases between. Germline-derived CDR1 and CDR2 are DFQATT and SNEGSKA (reference sequence). The CDR3 extends over 12 amino acids. CDR3 DNA: TGCAGTGCTTTACTGGATGTAGAGACCCAGTACTTC. Translating gives CSALLDVETQYF.

The chain joins TRBV5-4 to TRBJ2-7, with D unclear. Trimming left V 5 bases short and J 2 bases short, with 14 bases between. The CDR3 has 14 amino acids. The germline gives CDR1 SGHNT, CDR2 YYREEE (reference sequence). CDR3 nucleotide sequence: TGTGCCAGCAGTAACGCCGCTAGGACCTACGAGCAGTACTTC. Translating gives CASSNAARTYEQYF.

In this sample, this clonotype turned up many times. The chain is built from TRBV2 and TRBJ1-1, with TRBD1 as a possible D gene (5 bases). The CDR3 is 15 residues long. CDR1 and CDR2 (germline): SNHLY, FYNNEI. Trimming removed 0 bases at V and 5 bases at J, with 13 bases between. CDR3 DNA sequence: TGTGCCAGCAGTGAAGCACGGGGAAAGGGGACTGAAGCTTTCTTT. It translates to CASSEARGKGTEAFF.

There are many counts of this clonotype. This chain connects TRBV29-1 to TRBJ1-2; D is perhaps TRBD1 (6 bases). With 6 bases removed from V and 8 bases from J, the gap between germline ends came to 16 bases. This CDR3 has 12 residues. Germline CDR1 reads SQVTM; CDR2 reads ANQGSEA. Here the CDR3 DNA reads TGCAGCGTAGACACAGGGAGGGGCGGCTACACCTTC. Protein: CSVDTGRGGYTF.

This clonotype was seen ten or more times. The chain links TRBV2 to TRBJ2-7; 10 bases fit TRBD2. V trimming: 6 bases; J trimming: 5 bases; junction bases outside the gene matches: 7. This CDR3 spans 14 amino acids. Germline V gene sequence: CDR1 SNHLY, CDR2 FYNNEI. The CDR3 sequence: CASSNGLAGDEQYF. CDR3 coding DNA: TGTGCCAGCAGCAACGGGCTAGCGGGGGACGAGCAGTACTTC. Variable domain in full (rest from reference TRBV2 and TRBJ2-7): EPEVTQTPSHQVTQMGQEVILRCVPISNHLYFYWYRQILGQKVEFLVSFYNNEISEKSEIFDDQFSVERPDGSNFTLKIRSTKLEDSAMYFCASSNGLAGDEQYFGPGTRLTVT.

Ten or more counts support this clonotype. The junction differs from germline at one of its ends, possibly a read error. The chain has TRBV24-1 and TRBJ1-5, with D possibly being TRBD1 (6 bases). This CDR3 is 15 amino acids long. Germline CDR1 reads KGHDR; CDR2 reads SFDVKD. CDR3 protein: CASSEAGGPNQPQHF. In DNA, the CDR3 is TGTGCCAGCAGTGAAGCGGGGGGCCCTAATCAGCCCCAGCATTTT.

As concerns this clonotype: A read error may be the cause here, since a much bigger clone is one base away. The V gene is TRBV25-1, the J gene TRBJ2-2, with D perhaps matching TRBD1 (6 bases). Germline values: CDR1 MGHDK, CDR2 SYGVNS. V shed 10 bases and J shed 1 base, with 16 bases lying between them. This CDR3 comprises 15 residues. The CDR3, as DNA: TGTGCCACCCGGACAGTGGCCCTGAACACCGGGGAGCTGTTTTTT. Amino acid sequence: CATRTVALNTGELFF.

This chain connects TRBV25-1 to TRBJ2-2; D may be TRBD2 (7 bases). Germline V gene lookup returns CDR1 MGHDK and CDR2 SYGVNS. Trimming took 6 bases from V and 9 from J, leaving 14 bases between them. This CDR3 is 13 amino acids long. CDR3 amino acids: CASSYPGGWELFF. The DNA of the CDR3 is TGTGCCAGCAGCTACCCGGGGGGCTGGGAGCTGTTTTTT.

This clonotype was counted many times. CDR3 nucleotide sequence: TGTGCCAGCAGCCCGGCGGGTGGGATCAATCAGCCCCAGCATTTT. Its protein is CASSPAGGINQPQHF. The rearrangement uses TRBV7-8 and TRBJ1-5; D not certain. Germline V gene lookup returns CDR1 SGHVS and CDR2 FQNEAQ. This CDR3 is built from 15 residues. Trimming stripped 5 bases from V and 3 bases from J, with 14 bases between.

This clonotype was seen repeatedly, ten times or more. The gene calls are TRBV7-2 and TRBJ1-2; D gene unclear. The germline CDR1 and CDR2 sequences are SGHTA and FQGNSA. CDR3 length equals 13 residues. The V and J ends lost 4 bases and 6 bases respectively, with 12 bases between them. Here the CDR3 reads CASSSLTDHGYTF. The CDR3 DNA sequence: TGTGCCAGCAGCTCCTTAACGGATCATGGCTACACCTTC.

This clonotype was detected ten times or more. J is TRBJ2-5 and V is TRBV7-8; a possible D gene is TRBD1 (5 bases). Germline V CDR1 and CDR2: SGHVS, FQNEAQ. V lost 1 base and J 1 base, leaving 10 bases between the germline ends. The CDR3 covers 15 residues. The CDR3 coding sequence is TGTGCCAGCAGCTTAGGGGGCCCGGCCCAAGAGACCCAGTACTTC. This codes for CASSLGGPAQETQYF. Together with reference TRBV7-8 and TRBJ2-5, the CDR3 gives the full variable domain: GAGVSQSPRYKVAKRGQDVALRCDPISGHVSLFWYQQALGQGPEFLTYFQNEAQLDKSGLPSDRFFAERPEGSVSTLKIQRTQQEDSAVYLCASSLGGPAQETQYFGPGTRLLVL.

The chain is built from TRBV7-3 and TRBJ2-7; TRBD2 matches at 13 bases. Germline V CDR1 and CDR2: SGHTA, FQGTGA. The trim removed 5 bases at V and 2 bases at J, leaving 6 bases unmatched. The CDR3 is 16 residues long. The CDR3 region is CASSPTGLAGAYEQYF. The DNA of the CDR3 is TGTGCCAGCAGCCCCACAGGACTAGCGGGAGCCTACGAGCAGTACTTC.

The V and J genes are TRBV19 and TRBJ1-6; D is unresolved. CDR1 and CDR2 (germline): LNHDA, SQIVND (reference sequence). CDR3 length: 14 residues. Trimming pared 8 bases from V and 7 bases from J, leaving 15 bases between. CDR3 sequence: CASSDGYSNSPLHF. The DNA of the CDR3 is TGTGCCAGTTCCGACGGATACAGCAATTCACCCCTCCACTTT.

The chain carries TRBV25-1 and TRBJ2-7, with a tentative D call TRBD1 (5 bases). Germline values: CDR1 MGHDK, CDR2 SYGVNS. The CDR3 loop spans 13 amino acids. Deletions cut 4 bases from V and 4 bases from J, with 11 bases between. This CDR3 reads CASSVRVMYEQYF. For the CDR3, the DNA is TGTGCCAGCAGTGTCAGGGTCATGTACGAGCAGTACTTC.

This clonotype was recorded only once. J is TRBJ2-7 and V is TRBV15, with 8 positions matching TRBD2. The CDR3 loop spans 15 amino acids. From germline, CDR1 is LNHNV and CDR2 YYDKDF (reference sequence). V lost 0 bases to trimming and J lost 2 bases; unmatched junction nucleotides: 3. CDR3 sequence: CATSRDRGGAYEQYF. CDR3 DNA sequence: TGTGCCACCAGCAGAGATCGGGGGGGGGCCTACGAGCAGTACTTC.

This chain uses TRBV20-1 with TRBJ1-5, with a weak D call TRBD1 (5 bases). CDR1 DFQATT and CDR2 SNEGSKA come from the germline V gene (reference sequence). Trimming stripped 6 bases from V and 7 bases from J, with 16 bases between. CDR3 size: 13 residues. CDR3 sequence: CSARPYGGQPQHF. In DNA form, the CDR3 reads TGCAGTGCCCGGCCTTACGGGGGGCAGCCCCAGCATTTT.